These T cell receptor beta chains were read from a single sample in a study of CD8+CD57+ T cells in acquired aplastic anemia. TCRdb reprocessed the reads via MiXCR and lists one record per CDR3 protein. The table records about 41,000 distinct CDR3 sequences, 63% of them present only once. The sample consisted of sorted CD4+, CD8+, or CD8+CD57+ T cells (not recorded which) from PBMCs. The receptors shown here come from a human donor with aplastic anemia. CDR3s leave out the opening cysteine and the closing phenylalanine or tryptophan.

v_gene	j_gene	CDR3aa
TRBV29-1	TRBJ2-1	SVDGLVDEQF
TRBV20-1	TRBJ2-1	SANGGLDEQF
TRBV20-1	TRBJ1-5	SARGTSGQETQH
TRBV9	TRBJ2-2	ASSLSRLGTGELF
TRBV7-2	TRBJ1-2	ASSLYDRGLGGYT
TRBV7-9	TRBJ2-1	ASSLRNEQF
TRBV25-1	TRBJ2-5	ASSVWQGDQETQY
TRBV10-3	TRBJ2-3	ATALAGGTDTQY
TRBV6-5	TRBJ2-4	ASSSTLQAWAKNIQY
TRBV5-6	TRBJ1-1	ASSLGLVTEAF
TRBV7-8	TRBJ2-3	ASSLTGTGYDTQY
TRBV10-3	TRBJ2-3	AISLSSDDTQY
TRBV19	TRBJ2-7	ASSMGAGVPGKYEQY
TRBV6-5	TRBJ1-1	ASSYSSGRANTEAF
TRBV29-1	TRBJ2-7	SVAGTSGSSSYEQY
TRBV4-1	TRBJ2-7	ASMTTANYEQY
TRBV29-1	TRBJ2-5	SVDGAGVRETQY